A single sample is the source of the 10 T cell receptor beta chains below, sequenced in a study of cytomegalovirus exposure and HLA in healthy donors. PCR used 60 Vbeta primers and 13 Jbeta primers. This table comes from immunoSEQ multiplex PCR, and its TCRdb copy is limited to in-frame clones, with some not included. The sample has more than 100,000 clones; roughly 80% are singletons. Sequencing used PBMCs. The receptor set was obtained from a man between 45 and 60 years old in good health and CMV-seronegative.

The chain is built from TRBV13 and TRBJ1-4; 7 bases are shared with TRBD1. Losses at the gene ends were 4 bases for V and 7 bases for J; bases not matched to a gene: 9. There are 15 residues in the CDR3. Looked up from germline, CDR1 is PRHDT and CDR2 is FYEKMQ (reference sequence). Here the CDR3 reads CASSSPGQKGEKLFF. CDR3 bases: TGTGCCAGCAGCTCCCCGGGACAGAAGGGTGAAAAACTGTTTTTT.

The chain links TRBV7-2 to TRBJ1-5; D uncertain. The CDR3 sequence is 16 residues long. The germline V and J ends were trimmed by 2 bases and 3 bases, with 14 bases remaining between them. Germline V CDR1 and CDR2: SGHTA, FQGNSA. The CDR3 protein is CASSLSGPGNNQPQHF. CDR3 sequence (DNA): TGTGCCAGCAGCTTATCGGGTCCCGGGAACAATCAGCCCCAGCATTTT.

CDR3 sequence: CASSPPVGGIYEQYF. The CDR3 region has the DNA TGTGCCAGCTCACCACCGGTGGGGGGGATTTACGAGCAGTACTTC. V usage is TRBV18 and J usage is TRBJ2-7; 7 nucleotides align to TRBD2. The junction had 6 bases not matched to a gene; V was cut back by 0 bases and J by 4 bases. CDR1 is KGHSH and CDR2 is LQKENI in the germline V gene. CDR3 length: 15 amino acids.

This chain joins TRBV6-4 and TRBJ2-1; weak D call: TRBD2 (5 bases). The germline gives CDR1 MRHNA, CDR2 SNTAGT. This CDR3 spans 11 amino acids. The ends were cut back, 3 bases at V and 10 bases at J, with 7 bases in the middle. CDR3 loop: CASSEGGEQFF. In DNA form, the CDR3 reads TGTGCCAGCAGTGAAGGAGGAGAGCAGTTCTTC.

The chain couples TRBV19 to TRBJ1-1; D may be TRBD1 (5 bases). Germline values: CDR1 LNHDA, CDR2 SQIVND (reference sequence). The CDR3 is 13 amino acids. Trimming removed 5 bases at V and 6 bases at J, with 13 bases between. In DNA form, the CDR3 reads TGTGCCAGTAGTGGGGCCCCTGCCGCTGAAGCTTTCTTT. Its translation is CASSGAPAAEAFF.

CDR3 sequence reads: CASSGGIAYEQYF. The CDR3 nucleotides are TGTGCCAGTAGTGGGGGCATAGCCTACGAGCAGTACTTC. The genes are TRBV19 and TRBJ2-7, with D maybe TRBD1 (6 bases). Trimming cost V 5 bases and J 2 bases, with 10 bases left between them. This CDR3 has 13 amino acids. Per germline, CDR1 LNHDA and CDR2 SQIVND (reference sequence).

This rearrangement joins TRBV28 to TRBJ1-1; a possible D gene is TRBD1 (6 bases). The ends were cut back, 5 bases at V and 0 bases at J, with 7 bases in the middle. This CDR3 contains 13 residues. Germline CDR1 reads MDHEN; CDR2 reads SYDVKM. The DNA for the CDR3 is TGTGCCAGCAGTCGGACAGTGAACACTGAAGCTTTCTTT. Encoded protein: CASSRTVNTEAFF.

The rearrangement links TRBV5-1 to TRBJ2-5, with 12 positions matching TRBD2. This CDR3 is 17 amino acids long. V trimming: 0 bases; J trimming: 4 bases; junction bases outside the gene matches: 7. CDR1 is SGHRS, CDR2 YFSETQ, per germline. CDR3 in amino acids: CASSLVLAGGLGETQYF. The DNA of the CDR3 is TGCGCCAGCAGCTTGGTTCTAGCGGGGGGGCTTGGAGAGACCCAGTACTTC.

The rearrangement joins TRBV4-1 to TRBJ1-2; D not resolved. Germline-derived CDR1 and CDR2 are MGHRA and YSYEKL. The ends were cut back, 2 bases at V and 8 bases at J, with 15 bases in the middle. The CDR3 consists of 14 residues. This CDR3 reads CASSQMGREIGYTF. The CDR3, as DNA: TGCGCCAGCAGCCAAATGGGTCGGGAGATCGGCTACACCTTC.

J is TRBJ1-1 and V is TRBV7-6, with a tentative D call TRBD1 (6 bases). Germline V gene data show CDR1 as SGHVS and CDR2 as FNYEAQ. V was shortened by 4 bases and J by 4 bases, with 16 bases between the two germline ends. The CDR3 length is 15 residues. CDR3 protein: CASSSGQLWTTEAFF. The DNA of the CDR3 is TGTGCCAGCAGCTCAGGACAGCTTTGGACCACTGAAGCTTTCTTT.